These T cell receptor beta chains were read from a single sample in a study of T cells in localized non-small cell lung cancer. Sequencing used immunoSEQ multiplex PCR; TCRdb keeps in-frame clones, though not all of them. In the table there are almost 65,000 clones, approximately 87% of which are singletons. The sample in question was peripheral blood, obtained before any cancer treatment. These receptors were taken from a woman between 40 and 69 years old with stage I lung adenocarcinoma. Both conserved end residues are part of each CDR3. Fields, in order: J gene, V gene, clone size, D gene, CDR3 DNA, CDR3 protein. D genes are given only for firm matches. Size tells how often a clone was seen (once, few, many) or the class of an expanded clone, and some rows leave it out.

TRBJ2-3,TRBV5-4,few,TRBD2,TGTGCCAGCAGCCACGGGACTAGAGGAAAGGATACGCAGTATTTT,CASSHGTRGKDTQYF
TRBJ2-2,TRBV25-1,-,-,TGTGCCAGCAGTGAATACCTAACCGCGAACACCGGGGAGCTGTTTTTT,CASSEYLTANTGELFF
TRBJ1-1,TRBV7-2,-,-,TGTGCCAGCAGCCCGCACCAGGCCCAAGCTTTCTTT,CASSPHQAQAFF
TRBJ2-5,TRBV19,-,TRBD2,TGTGCCAGTAGTGATTCGGGACTAGCGGGAGGAGAGACCCAGTACTTC,CASSDSGLAGGETQYF
TRBJ2-2,TRBV9,-,-,TGTGCCAGCAGCGTCGCCGGGGAGCTGTTTTTT,CASSVAGELFF
TRBJ2-5,TRBV15,-,TRBD2,TGTGCCACCAGCTCCTATAGCGGGGGGGGAGAGACCCAGTACTTC,CATSSYSGGGETQYF
TRBJ2-1,TRBV19,once,TRBD2,TGTGCCAGTAGTGTCACTAGCGGGAGGGCACATGAGCAGTTCTTC,CASSVTSGRAHEQFF
TRBJ1-1,TRBV28,-,-,TGTGCCAGCTTAAGTTTACTTATACCGAATGAAGCTTTCTTT,CASLSLLIPNEAFF
TRBJ2-1,TRBV5-1,-,-,TGCGCCAGCAGCGTGAGGGAGGTACGTGAGCAGTTCTTC,CASSVREVREQFF
TRBJ2-1,TRBV28,-,-,TGTGCCAGCAGTACCCTACAGCGGGAGTTCTTC,CASSTLQREFF
TRBJ2-2,TRBV19,-,-,TGTGCCAGTAGTATCCAGGACGGGAACACCGGGGAGCTGTTTTTT,CASSIQDGNTGELFF
TRBJ1-2,TRBV9,few,-,TGTGCCAGCAGTCGCCAGGGCCTTGGAGGCTACACCTTC,CASSRQGLGGYTF
TRBJ1-6,TRBV10-3,-,TRBD1,TGTGCCATCAGTGCGAAGTCCGGGACAGTTAATTCACCCCTCCACTTT,CAISAKSGTVNSPLHF
TRBJ2-7,TRBV28,-,-,TGTGCCAGCAATGACTTGACTAGAACCTACGAGCAGTACTTC,CASNDLTRTYEQYF
TRBJ1-1,TRBV11-2,-,-,TGTGCCAGCAGCTTAGAGGGATGGGGGACTGAAGCTTTCTTT,CASSLEGWGTEAFF
TRBJ1-1,TRBV7-9,-,-,TGTGCCAGCAGCAGGATGAACACTGAAGCTTTCTTT,CASSRMNTEAFF
TRBJ1-1,TRBV9,-,-,TGTGCCAGCAGCGCCCACAGGTTGAACACTGAAGCTTTCTTT,CASSAHRLNTEAFF
TRBJ1-3,TRBV7-6,once,TRBD1,TGTGCCAGCAGCCAACAGGGGGCTGGAAACACCATATATTTT,CASSQQGAGNTIYF
TRBJ2-3,TRBV7-8,-,-,TGTGCCAGCAGCTTAGGACAGTTTCGCACAGATACGCAGTATTTT,CASSLGQFRTDTQYF
TRBJ2-5,TRBV7-6,-,-,TGTGCCAGCAGCTTAGGGGGCCAAGAGACCCAGTACTTC,CASSLGGQETQYF
TRBJ1-2,TRBV15,-,TRBD1,TGTGCCACCAGACAGCAGGGGGCGGAAGGCTACACCTTC,CATRQQGAEGYTF
TRBJ1-2,TRBV4-2,once,-,TGTGCCAGCAGCCAATTTCGCACGGGGAGTAAAGAAGTTGGCTACACCTTC,CASSQFRTGSKEVGYTF
TRBJ2-1,TRBV5-4,-,-,TGTGCCAGCAGCTTGGGAGGGGCGTATCCCTACAATGAGCAGTTCTTC,CASSLGGAYPYNEQFF
TRBJ2-1,TRBV7-2,-,TRBD2,TGTGCCAGCAGCTTAAGGCCAGGCGGGAGTGGGAATGAGCAGTTCTTC,CASSLRPGGSGNEQFF
TRBJ2-2,TRBV14,-,TRBD2,TGTGCCAGCAGCCAAGAAGCCCTAGCGGTATACACCGGGGAGCTGTTTTTT,CASSQEALAVYTGELFF
TRBJ2-2,TRBV27,-,-,TGTGCCAGCAGTTTATACAGCAAGAACACCGGGGAGCTGTTTTTT,CASSLYSKNTGELFF
TRBJ2-5,TRBV27,-,-,TGTGCCAGCAGGTCCTTGGGGGAGACCCAGTACTTC,CASRSLGETQYF
TRBJ1-2,TRBV21-1,-,-,TGTGCCAGCAGCAATCAATCCACGGACAGCTGGCGGAAAGGGGGTTATGGCTACACCTTC,CASSNQSTDSWRKGGYGYTF
TRBJ2-1,TRBV5-3,-,TRBD1,TGTGCCAGAAGCTGTCGGGACAGGGGCGATGAGCAGTTCTTC,CARSCRDRGDEQFF
TRBJ2-2,TRBV10-3,-,-,TGTGCCATCCGCAGCAGCATCGGGGAGCTGTTTTTT,CAIRSSIGELFF
TRBJ2-3,TRBV6-4,-,-,TGTGCCAGCAGCCGATCCGATGGGGGGACAGATACGCAGTATTTT,CASSRSDGGTDTQYF
TRBJ2-7,TRBV14,-,TRBD2,TGTGCCAGCAGCCGGGGCGGGGGGGCCCCACAGCAGTACTTC,CASSRGGGAPQQYF
TRBJ2-7,TRBV6-5,-,-,TGTGCCAGCAGTGACGCTAACGAGCAGTACTTC,CASSDANEQYF
TRBJ2-2,TRBV9,-,TRBD2,TGTGCCAGCAGCGCGGGGGGTAGCGGGACCGGGGAGCTGTTTTTT,CASSAGGSGTGELFF
TRBJ2-1,TRBV7-3,-,-,TGTGCCAGCAGTGAGGGAAGTAGCGGTTACAATGAGCAGTTCTTC,CASSEGSSGYNEQFF